This T cell receptor beta chain was sequenced in a study of blood T cell repertoires in COVID-19. Study-wide background: Donors in the United States, Italy and Spain gave samples during acute or convalescent COVID-19.

Germline V gives CDR1 ENHRY, CDR2 SYGVKD. This CDR3 contains 14 residues. V lost 0 bases and J lost 2, with 7 bases in between. Per the original methods: Amplifying reference gene primers gave estimates of nucleated cell counts. The data were produced by immunoSEQ multiplex PCR, yet TCRdb's version contains in-frame clones alone and is incomplete. For V, J and clone size, that table is used; D and trimming come from the DNA. In the table there are under 170,000 clones, roughly 90% of which are singletons. J is TRBJ1-1 and V is TRBV10-3; D ambiguous. Specimen: peripheral blood. The receptor was isolated from a woman aged 55-70 years with active or convalescent COVID-19. In nucleotides, the CDR3 is TGTGCCATCAGTGAGTCCCCAGAAAACACTGAAGCTTTCTTT. Its protein product is CAISESPENTEAFF.